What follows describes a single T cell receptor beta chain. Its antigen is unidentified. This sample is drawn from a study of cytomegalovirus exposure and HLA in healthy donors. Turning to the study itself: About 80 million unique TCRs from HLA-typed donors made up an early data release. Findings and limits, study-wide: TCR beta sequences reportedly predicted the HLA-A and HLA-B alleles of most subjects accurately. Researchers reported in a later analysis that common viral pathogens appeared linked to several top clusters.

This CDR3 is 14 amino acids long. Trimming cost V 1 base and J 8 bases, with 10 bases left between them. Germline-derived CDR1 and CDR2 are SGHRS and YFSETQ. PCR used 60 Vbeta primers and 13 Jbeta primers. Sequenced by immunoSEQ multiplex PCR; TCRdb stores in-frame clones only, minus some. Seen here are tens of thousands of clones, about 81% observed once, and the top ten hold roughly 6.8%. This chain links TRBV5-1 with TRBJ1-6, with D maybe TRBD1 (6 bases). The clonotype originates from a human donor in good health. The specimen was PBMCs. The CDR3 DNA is TGCGCCAGCAGCTTGACAGGGCCGGATTCACCCCTCCACTTT. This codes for CASSLTGPDSPLHF.